What follows describes a single T cell receptor beta chain. The source of the sample is a study of T cell responses to AZD1222 COVID-19 vaccine. Profiling relied on immunoSEQ multiplex PCR, and the TCRdb table lists in-frame clones only, not all of them. In the table there are about 150,000 clones, more than 70% of which are singletons. The ends were cut back, 0 bases at V and 2 bases at J, with 5 bases in the middle. The CDR3 runs to 14 residues. In germline, CDR1 is SGHVS, CDR2 FQNEAQ. The sequence derives from an adult in good health. The input for sequencing was peripheral blood, taken on day 0 of AZD1222 vaccination. This chain uses TRBV7-8 with TRBJ1-3; unclear D gene. The CDR3 nucleotides read TGTGCCAGCAGCTTAGCAAGGGCTGGAAACACCATATATTTT. This codes for CASSLARAGNTIYF.